These 25 T cell receptor beta chains share one sample of origin, sequenced in a study of Ad26.COV2.S vaccination and SARS-CoV-2 variants. Libraries were prepared by immunoSEQ multiplex PCR; TCRdb keeps only in-frame clonotypes and omits some of them. The data contain about 140,000 clones, roughly 89% of them singletons. The source material was peripheral blood, sampled after recovery from COVID-19. These receptors all come from a human donor who had recovered from COVID-19.

The chain combines TRBV28 with TRBJ1-4; D call uncertain. Germline CDR1 and CDR2: MDHEN and SYDVKM. CDR3 length: 14 amino acids. Trimming took off 5 bases at V and 5 bases at J, with 12 bases between the two ends. The CDR3 loop is CASSGLKRNEKLFF. CDR3 sequence (DNA): TGTGCCAGCAGTGGACTGAAGCGAAATGAAAAACTGTTTTTT. Complete variable domain (other parts from reference TRBV28 and TRBJ1-4): DVKVTQSSRYLVKRTGEKVFLECVQDMDHENMFWYRQDPGLGLRLIYFSYDVKMKEKGDIPEGYSVSREKKERFSLILESASTNQTSMYLCASSGLKRNEKLFFGSGTQLSVL.

V gene TRBV7-2 combines with J gene TRBJ1-4; D is perhaps TRBD1 (5 bases). CDR1 is SGHTA and CDR2 is FQGNSA in the germline V gene. Trimming took 8 bases from V and 12 from J, leaving 22 bases between them. CDR3 length: 14 residues. CDR3 protein: CASSPMLQGGELFF. For the CDR3, the DNA is TGTGCCAGCTCCCCAATGCTCCAGGGCGGCGAACTGTTTTTT.

The chain carries TRBV27 and TRBJ1-5; D perhaps matches TRBD1 (6 bases). The ends were cut back, 10 bases at V and 4 bases at J, with 14 bases in the middle. The CDR3 consists of 13 residues. Germline-derived CDR1 and CDR2 are MNHEY and SMNVEV (reference sequence). In DNA form, the CDR3 reads TGTGCCACCAGGGGACTTATAAATCAGCCCCAGCATTTT. Its protein product is CATRGLINQPQHF.

The chain uses TRBV5-4 and TRBJ2-5; possibly TRBD1 for D (7 bases). Germline V gene data show CDR1 as SGHNT and CDR2 as YYREEE (reference sequence). The CDR3 loop spans 13 amino acids. The V gene lost 4 bases and the J gene lost 3 bases, with 10 bases spanning the gap. The CDR3 is CASSRRGEETQYF. The CDR3 DNA reads TGTGCCAGCAGCCGCAGGGGGGAAGAGACCCAGTACTTC.

The chain is built from TRBV3-1 (or the pseudogene TRBV3-2) and TRBJ2-7; no reliable D call. In germline, CDR1 is LGHDT, CDR2 YNNKEL (reference sequence). V gave up 0 bases and J gave up 5 bases, with 2 bases separating them. The CDR3 has 11 amino acids. The CDR3 region is CASSQENEQYF. The CDR3 DNA reads as TGTGCCAGCAGCCAAGAGAACGAGCAGTACTTC.

A single count supports this clone. This chain links TRBV7-2 with TRBJ1-4; the D is unclear. Trimming removed 3 bases at V and 5 bases at J, with 13 bases between. CDR3 length: 15 residues. Germline values: CDR1 SGHTA, CDR2 FQGNSA. The CDR3 loop reads CASSFSPGRNEKLFF. The CDR3 DNA is TGTGCCAGCAGCTTTTCCCCCGGGCGCAATGAAAAACTGTTTTTT.

The chain combines TRBV7-2 with TRBJ1-2, with TRBD1 identical over 9 bases. This CDR3 is built from 13 residues. Germline V gene sequence: CDR1 SGHTA, CDR2 FQGNSA. J gave up 8 bases and V 5 bases, and 6 bases lay outside the gene matches. The CDR3 is CASSKGQGWGYTF. CDR3 DNA: TGTGCCAGCAGCAAAGGACAGGGGTGGGGCTACACCTTC.

This chain uses TRBV19 with TRBJ2-1, with 8 bases identical to TRBD2. The CDR3 runs 15 residues. V lost 3 bases, J lost 2 bases, and 3 bases stayed unmatched. Looked up from germline, CDR1 is LNHDA and CDR2 is SQIVND (reference sequence). The CDR3 region is CASSIGTSAYNEQFF. DNA of the CDR3: TGTGCCAGTAGTATTGGGACTAGTGCCTACAATGAGCAGTTCTTC.

V is TRBV3-1 (or the pseudogene TRBV3-2) and J is TRBJ2-7; D unclear. The CDR3 contains 13 residues. Germline V gene data show CDR1 as LGHDT and CDR2 as YNNKEL (reference sequence). The V end lost 1 base, the J end lost 6 bases, and 10 bases lay between the germline ends. CDR3 DNA: TGTGCCAGCAGCCAAGTAGGTCCGGGCGAGCAGTACTTC. It translates to CASSQVGPGEQYF.

The chain uses TRBV28 and TRBJ1-3; unclear D gene. Trimming stripped 5 bases from V and 4 bases from J, with 15 bases between. Germline V gene lookup returns CDR1 MDHEN and CDR2 SYDVKM. This CDR3 has 15 residues. The CDR3 nucleotides are TGTGCCAGCAGTGCTGCGATCGGGAGGGGAAACACCATATATTTT. Translating it yields CASSAAIGRGNTIYF.

This clone was picked up one time. The CDR3, as DNA: TGTGCCAGCAGTTTACCAAAAACAGATAACGTTAACACTGAAGCTTTCTTT. Its protein product is CASSLPKTDNVNTEAFF. This chain uses TRBV28 with TRBJ1-1; D is unclear. The CDR3 covers 17 residues. V was cut by 2 bases and J by 2 bases, with 18 bases left in between. Germline loops: CDR1 MDHEN, CDR2 SYDVKM.

The chain has TRBV30 and TRBJ2-1, with 14 bases identical to TRBD2. The CDR3 extends over 16 amino acids. Germline V gives CDR1 GTSNPN, CDR2 SVGIG (reference sequence). With 5 bases clipped from V and 7 bases from J, the junction kept 10 bases outside the gene matches. The CDR3 is CAWVTSGGARGNEQFF. CDR3 sequence (DNA): TGTGCCTGGGTGACTAGCGGGGGGGCCCGGGGAAATGAGCAGTTCTTC.

The chain links TRBV30 to TRBJ1-2; tentatively, D is TRBD1 (6 bases). The germline V and J ends were trimmed by 8 bases and 2 bases, with 18 bases remaining between them. Per the germline V gene, CDR1 is GTSNPN and CDR2 is SVGIG (reference sequence). This CDR3 spans 14 amino acids. CDR3 bases: TGTGCCACACGGATGGGGGCGGAAAACTATGGCTACACCTTC. Translating gives CATRMGAENYGYTF.

V usage is TRBV7-2 and J usage is TRBJ2-7, with D uncertain. Germline V gene data show CDR1 as SGHTA and CDR2 as FQGNSA. V lost 5 bases and J lost 6, with 8 bases in between. This CDR3 contains 11 residues. The CDR3 sequence is CASSLLVEQYF. The DNA of the CDR3 is TGTGCCAGCAGCCTCCTGGTCGAGCAGTACTTC. Combining the CDR3 with reference TRBV7-2 and TRBJ2-7 gives the whole variable domain GAGVSQSPSNKVTEKGKDVELRCDPISGHTALYWYRQSLGQGLEFLIYFQGNSAPDKSGLPSDRFSAERTGGSVSTLTIQRTQQEDSAVYLCASSLLVEQYFGPGTRLTVT.

The V and J genes are TRBV28 and TRBJ1-1; D unresolved. V was trimmed by 1 base and J by 7 bases, leaving 7 bases between them. The CDR3 runs 12 residues. Germline CDR1 and CDR2: MDHEN and SYDVKM. CDR3 DNA sequence: TGTGCCAGCAGTTTATCGGGCGGTGAAGCTTTCTTT. Translating gives CASSLSGGEAFF.

The chain recombines TRBV12-3 or TRBV12-4 with TRBJ2-5, with D possibly being TRBD1 (5 bases). Trimming cost V 3 bases and J 5 bases, with 10 bases left between them. The CDR3 loop spans 13 amino acids. CDR3 nucleotides: TGTGCCAGCAGTTTTGGGGCCGGGGAGACCCAGTACTTC. Encoded protein: CASSFGAGETQYF.

The chain has TRBV4-3 and TRBJ2-5; unclear D gene. Trimming removed 0 bases at V and 2 bases at J, with 10 bases between. This CDR3 contains 15 residues. Germline V gene data show CDR1 as LGHNA and CDR2 as YSLEER. The chain's CDR3 is CASSQDYGFQETQYF. CDR3 nucleotide sequence: TGCGCCAGCAGCCAAGATTATGGGTTTCAAGAGACCCAGTACTTC.

The sample holds a few counts of this clone. The CDR3 here is CASSSTGANQPQHF. The CDR3 DNA sequence: TGTGCCAGCAGTTCTACAGGGGCCAATCAGCCCCAGCATTTT. The chain joins TRBV5-4 to TRBJ1-5, with 7 bases matching TRBD1. This CDR3 contains 14 residues. Germline V gene lookup returns CDR1 SGHNT and CDR2 YYREEE (reference sequence). V dropped 5 bases and J dropped 3; count of bases not matched to a gene: 5.

This chain links TRBV5-5 with TRBJ1-2, with TRBD1 as a possible D gene (5 bases). The V and J ends lost 0 bases and 10 bases respectively, with 22 bases between them. The CDR3 extends over 16 amino acids. Germline-derived CDR1 and CDR2 are SGHKS and YYEKEE (reference sequence). The CDR3 reads CASSLARVGGGEVYTF. The CDR3 nucleotides are TGTGCCAGCAGCTTGGCCAGGGTGGGCGGCGGAGAGGTCTACACCTTC.

This chain joins TRBV27 and TRBJ1-2; tentatively, D is TRBD1 (5 bases). The germline V gene encodes CDR1 MNHEY and CDR2 SMNVEV (reference sequence). V was clipped by 2 bases and J by 8 bases, with 21 bases between them. The length of the CDR3 is 16 residues. The CDR3 coding sequence is TGTGCCAGCAGTTTAAACCCCCCGGACAATGAACGAGGCTACACCTTC. It encodes CASSLNPPDNERGYTF.

The J gene is TRBJ2-1, the V gene TRBV7-2, with 9 bases aligning to TRBD2. The CDR3 runs to 14 residues. From germline, CDR1 is SGHTA and CDR2 FQGNSA. J lost 8 bases, V lost 7 bases, and 9 bases had no gene match. The CDR3: CASTPGLALDEQFF. The CDR3 bases are TGTGCCAGCACACCGGGACTAGCCTTGGATGAGCAGTTCTTC.

This chain uses TRBV28 with TRBJ1-1; D is ambiguous. The germline V gene encodes CDR1 MDHEN and CDR2 SYDVKM. The CDR3 covers 15 residues. Trimming took 6 bases from V and 3 from J, leaving 17 bases between them. CDR3 sequence: CASSPGDLRDTEAFF. Here the CDR3 DNA reads TGTGCCAGCAGCCCCGGCGACCTTAGAGACACTGAAGCTTTCTTT.

A remark on this clone: Different DNA sequences within this sample yield the same CDR3. The chain is built from TRBV30 and TRBJ1-1, with D unresolved. V was clipped by 0 bases and J by 1 base, with 6 bases between them. The CDR3 contains 13 residues. CDR1 is GTSNPN, CDR2 SVGIG, per germline (reference sequence). The CDR3 region has the DNA TGTGCCTGGAGTGTTGCAGAGAACACTGAAGCTTTCTTT. It translates to CAWSVAENTEAFF.

The rearrangement joins TRBV30 to TRBJ2-7; D gene ambiguous. Germline lookup yields CDR1 GTSNPN and CDR2 SVGIG (reference sequence). V was cut by 4 bases and J by 0 bases, with 16 bases left in between. This CDR3 is 15 amino acids long. This CDR3 reads CAWTLIDRDSYEQYF. The CDR3 DNA reads as TGTGCCTGGACTTTAATCGACCGTGACTCCTACGAGCAGTACTTC.

The chain recombines TRBV30 with TRBJ2-2, with D perhaps TRBD2 (6 bases). The germline gives CDR1 GTSNPN, CDR2 SVGIG (reference sequence). The CDR3 runs to 14 residues. The V gene lost 5 bases and the J gene lost 5 bases, with 15 bases spanning the gap. CDR3 amino acids: CAWEGTAGTGELFF. CDR3 DNA: TGTGCCTGGGAAGGGACCGCGGGGACCGGGGAGCTGTTTTTT. The whole variable domain, remainder taken from reference TRBV30 and TRBJ2-2, is SQTIHQWPATLVQPVGSPLSLECTVEGTSNPNLYWYRQAAGRGLQLLFYSVGIGQISSEVPQNLSASRPQDRQFILSSKKLLLSDSGFYLCAWEGTAGTGELFFGEGSRLTVL.